These 29 T cell receptor beta chains originate from one sample sequenced in a study of T-cell reconstitution after alpha-beta-depleted transplantation in children. Unique molecular identifiers were used in preparing the TCRbeta library. TCRdb reanalysed the PCR reads using MiXCR and keeps one entry per CDR3 protein. Here the sample spans about 500,000 distinct CDR3 sequences, over 10% being singletons. Sequencing used PBMCs, mostly from graft donor cells, obtained 180 days after TCRalphabeta/CD19-depleted stem cell transplant. The receptors derive from a female patient aged 2-10 years who had a stem cell transplant for aplastic anemia, so the T cells may come from the graft donor.

This clonotype came up a few times. The chain joins TRBV10-3 to TRBJ1-1; 9 bases align to TRBD1. CDR3 length: 17 residues. The germline CDR1 and CDR2 sequences are ENHRY and SYGVKD. V was pared by 10 bases and J by 2 bases, with 17 bases of the junction left unmatched. CDR3 protein: CATHTGGNGVKNTEAFF. DNA of the CDR3: TGTGCCACACACACAGGGGGCAACGGGGTTAAAAACACTGAAGCTTTCTTT.

This clonotype was seen a few times. V and J are TRBV28 and TRBJ1-3, with D possibly matching TRBD1 (5 bases). The germline V and J ends were trimmed by 6 bases and 0 bases, with 18 bases remaining between them. CDR3 length: 17 residues. Looked up from germline, CDR1 is MDHEN and CDR2 is SYDVKM. CDR3 nucleotides: TGTGCCAGCAGCTTGATCCCGGGACGGCTCTCTGGAAACACCATATATTTT. This sequence encodes CASSLIPGRLSGNTIYF.

This clonotype came up a few times. The V and J genes are TRBV20-1 and TRBJ2-3; D gene ambiguous. The CDR3 length is 11 residues. The V gene lost 6 bases and the J gene lost 4 bases, with 8 bases spanning the gap. In germline, CDR1 is DFQATT, CDR2 SNEGSKA (reference sequence). The CDR3 loop reads CSARPADTQYF. In nucleotides, the CDR3 is TGCAGTGCCCGACCAGCAGATACGCAGTATTTT.

There are a few counts of this clonotype. The chain is built from TRBV7-2 and TRBJ2-7; TRBD2 agrees at 7 bases. The J segment lost 4 bases and the V segment lost 0 bases, leaving 6 bases of the junction unmatched. CDR3 size: 15 residues. Germline assignment: CDR1 SGHTA and CDR2 FQGNSA. CDR3 nucleotide sequence: TGTGCCAGCAGCTTAGCAGGACTAGGACATTACGAGCAGTACGTC. It codes for CASSLAGLGHYEQYV.

This clonotype was detected a few times. V and J are TRBV12-3 or TRBV12-4 and TRBJ2-7; 7 nucleotides agree with TRBD1. The trim removed 6 bases at V and 6 bases at J, leaving 5 bases unmatched. The CDR3 spans 12 residues. CDR3 in DNA: TGTGCCAGCAGCCCGACAGGGTTCGAGCAGTACGTC. It specifies CASSPTGFEQYV.

This clonotype was recorded at least ten times. The J gene is TRBJ2-3, the V gene TRBV7-2; D may be TRBD1 or TRBD2 (5 bases each). CDR1 and CDR2 (germline): SGHTA, FQGNSA. The V end lost 3 bases, the J end lost 2 bases, and 9 bases lay between the germline ends. CDR3 size: 14 residues. DNA of the CDR3: TGTGCCAGCAGCTTGGTGGGGACCACAGATACGCAGTATTTT. This encodes CASSLVGTTDTQYF. Full variable domain (missing parts from reference TRBV7-2 and TRBJ2-3): GAGVSQSPSNKVTEKGKDVELRCDPISGHTALYWYRQSLGQGLEFLIYFQGNSAPDKSGLPSDRFSAERTGGSVSTLTIQRTQQEDSAVYLCASSLVGTTDTQYFGPGTRLTVL.

The chain has TRBV7-2 and TRBJ2-7; D remains unclear. Trimming stripped 1 base from V and 4 bases from J, with 17 bases between. The CDR3 loop spans 16 amino acids. Germline assignment: CDR1 SGHTA and CDR2 FQGNSA. The CDR3 region is CASSLDMSASRYEQYF. CDR3 nucleotide sequence: TGTGCCAGCAGCTTAGATATGTCAGCGAGTCGATACGAGCAGTACTTC.

Only a few counts were recorded for this clonotype. V and J are TRBV3-1 and TRBJ2-7; no firm D call. Trimming took 2 bases from V and 2 from J, leaving 7 bases between them. This CDR3 region has 13 residues. Germline CDR1 and CDR2: LGHDT and YNNKEL (reference sequence). This CDR3 is CASSQPPAYEQYV. Written as DNA, the CDR3 is TGTGCCAGCAGCCAACCTCCCGCCTACGAGCAGTACGTC.

This clonotype was detected a few times. The chain combines TRBV5-1 with TRBJ1-2, with TRBD1 identical over 8 bases. Germline V CDR1 and CDR2: SGHRS, YFSETQ. CDR3 size: 14 residues. Trimming removed 4 bases from V and 7 bases from J; junction bases left unmatched: 9. The chain's CDR3 is CASSAGQGIGGYTF. The CDR3 DNA sequence: TGCGCCAGCAGCGCCGGACAGGGCATTGGTGGCTACACCTTC.

The chain has TRBV7-2 and TRBJ1-3; 8 bases agree with TRBD1. Germline V gene sequence: CDR1 SGHTA, CDR2 FQGNSA. The CDR3 runs 16 residues. Trimming took 6 bases from V and 1 from J; bases not matched to a gene: 8. The CDR3 DNA reads as TGTGCCAGCAGTCCCCAGGGACAGGTTTCTGGAAACACCATATATTTT. Its protein is CASSPQGQVSGNTIYF. Using reference TRBV7-2 and TRBJ1-3 for the parts outside the CDR3, the full variable domain is GAGVSQSPSNKVTEKGKDVELRCDPISGHTALYWYRQSLGQGLEFLIYFQGNSAPDKSGLPSDRFSAERTGGSVSTLTIQRTQQEDSAVYLCASSPQGQVSGNTIYFGEGSWLTVV.

This clonotype was seen repeatedly, ten times or more. The V call is TRBV29-1, the J call TRBJ2-1, with 11 bases that match TRBD2. Germline CDR1 is SQVTM and CDR2 is ANQGSEA. The V segment lost 5 bases and the J segment 8 bases; nucleotides outside the gene matches: 17. The CDR3 runs 17 residues. The CDR3 region is CSVSSGTSGNFGDEQFF. The CDR3 coding sequence is TGCAGCGTTTCCTCCGGGACTAGCGGCAACTTTGGGGATGAGCAGTTCTTC.

This clonotype has ten or more counts. V is TRBV24-1 and J is TRBJ1-1, with 9 bases lining up with TRBD1. Germline V gene lookup returns CDR1 KGHDR and CDR2 SFDVKD. The J segment lost 5 bases and the V segment lost 4 bases, leaving 16 bases of the junction unmatched. This CDR3 region has 18 residues. CDR3 coding DNA: TGTGCCACCAGTGACCGGCCCTGGACAGGGGCTAAGGCTACTGAAGCTTTCTTT. It specifies CATSDRPWTGAKATEAFF.

This rearrangement joins TRBV7-9 to TRBJ2-1; 10 nucleotides align to TRBD1. V was pared by 3 bases and J by 5 bases, with 4 bases of the junction left unmatched. There are 15 residues in the CDR3. Looked up from germline, CDR1 is SEHNR and CDR2 is FQNEAQ (reference sequence). The CDR3 coding sequence is TGTGCCAGCAGCTTCGACAGGGGGCTCCACAATGAGCAGTTCTTC. Amino acid sequence: CASSFDRGLHNEQFF. The full variable domain, with the rest looked up from reference TRBV7-9 and TRBJ2-1, is DTGVSQNPRHKITKRGQNVTFRCDPISEHNRLYWYRQTLGQGPEFLTYFQNEAQLEKSRLLSDRFSAERPKGSFSTLEIQRTEQGDSAMYLCASSFDRGLHNEQFFGPGTRLTVL.

The chain uses TRBV28 and TRBJ2-1; TRBD2 is a possible D gene (6 bases). There are 18 residues in the CDR3. V was clipped by 0 bases and J by 0 bases, with 15 bases between them. Germline V gene lookup returns CDR1 MDHEN and CDR2 SYDVKM. CDR3 in DNA: TGTGCCAGCAGTTTATGGCTTGACCGGGGGAGCTCCTACAATGAGCAGTTCTTC. The encoded protein is CASSLWLDRGSSYNEQFF.

This clonotype was observed a few times. V gene TRBV6-2 or TRBV6-3 combines with J gene TRBJ2-1, with D possibly called TRBD1 or TRBD2 (6 bases each). Germline V gene sequence: CDR1 MNHEY, CDR2 SVGEGT. V gave up 8 bases and J gave up 8 bases, with 19 bases separating them. The CDR3 runs to 14 residues. The DNA for the CDR3 is TGTGCCAGCCATGTCACAGGGCCGGGGGATGAGCAGTTCTTC. Its translation: CASHVTGPGDEQFF.

This clonotype was observed many times. The chain uses TRBV11-1 and TRBJ2-1; D remains unclear. This CDR3 is 13 amino acids long. CDR1 SGHAT and CDR2 FQDESV come from the germline V gene (reference sequence). The V gene lost 1 base and the J gene lost 7 bases, with 8 bases spanning the gap. The chain's CDR3 is CASSLVVRNEQFF. DNA for the CDR3: TGTGCCAGCAGCTTAGTGGTACGAAATGAGCAGTTCTTC. The full variable domain, in which reference TRBV11-1 and TRBJ2-1 provide the parts outside the CDR3, is EAEVAQSPRYKITEKSQAVAFWCDPISGHATLYWYRQILGQGPELLVQFQDESVVDDSQLPKDRFSAERLKGVDSTLKIQPAELGDSAMYLCASSLVVRNEQFFGPGTRLTVL.

This clonotype was found a few times. This chain uses TRBV28 with TRBJ1-5, with 11 bases matching TRBD1. Germline assignment: CDR1 MDHEN and CDR2 SYDVKM. The V gene end was trimmed by 3 bases and the J gene end by 3 bases; junction bases not matched to a gene: 4. This CDR3 contains 16 residues. DNA of the CDR3: TGTGCCAGCAGTTTCGGGACAGGGGGATACAATCAGCCCCAGCATTTT. This encodes CASSFGTGGYNQPQHF.

This clonotype occurred a few times. The chain has TRBV5-4 and TRBJ2-1; 10 nucleotides agree with TRBD2. V trimming: 4 bases; J trimming: 4 bases; junction bases outside the gene matches: 2. CDR1 is SGHNT, CDR2 YYREEE, per germline (reference sequence). The CDR3 runs 14 residues. CDR3 protein: CASSMTSGYNEQFF. The CDR3 DNA follows: TGTGCCAGCAGCATGACTAGCGGGTACAATGAGCAGTTCTTC. Filled out from reference TRBV5-4 and TRBJ2-1, the complete variable domain reads ETGVTQSPTHLIKTRGQQVTLRCSSQSGHNTVSWYQQALGQGPQFIFQYYREEENGRGNFPPRFSGLQFPNYSSELNVNALELDDSALYLCASSMTSGYNEQFFGPGTRLTVL.

This clonotype showed up just a few times. The V call is TRBV10-2, the J call TRBJ1-4; D gene uncertain. Germline V gives CDR1 WSHSY, CDR2 SAAADI. The CDR3 has 14 amino acids. Trimming shortened V by 7 bases and J by 1 base, and 10 bases separated the two germline ends. The CDR3 region has the DNA TGCGCCAGCAACCGGGCGGGAACTAATGAAAAACTGTTTTTT. It specifies CASNRAGTNEKLFF.

This clonotype was counted only a few times. The chain recombines TRBV3-1 with TRBJ1-4; no firm D call. This CDR3 has 15 amino acids. CDR1 is LGHDT and CDR2 is YNNKEL in the germline V gene (reference sequence). V was pared by 4 bases and J by 5 bases, with 14 bases between. Here the CDR3 reads CASSPFAGLNEKLFF. Here the CDR3 DNA reads TGTGCCAGCAGCCCCTTCGCGGGCTTAAATGAAAAACTGTTTTTT.

This clonotype was recorded at least ten times. The J gene is TRBJ2-5, the V gene TRBV12-3 or TRBV12-4; TRBD1 matches 7 bases. Trimming at V came to 6 bases and at J to 7 bases, leaving 11 bases not matched to a gene. The CDR3 contains 14 residues. Here the CDR3 reads CASSTPDREGTQYF. In DNA, the CDR3 is TGTGCCAGCAGCACCCCTGACAGGGAAGGGACCCAGTACTTC.

This clonotype was found a few times. This chain uses TRBV6-5 with TRBJ2-7; no clear D gene. Trimming took off 8 bases at V and 6 bases at J, with 17 bases between the two ends. Per germline, CDR1 MNHEY and CDR2 SVGAGI. The CDR3 covers 13 residues. The CDR3 region has the DNA TGTGCCAGCGCTAAACCAGGCTACGTCGAGCAGTACGTC. This translates into CASAKPGYVEQYV.

The J gene is TRBJ1-1, the V gene TRBV5-1, with TRBD1 matching over 8 bases. CDR1 and CDR2 from the germline V gene are SGHRS and YFSETQ. V trimming: 4 bases; J trimming: 3 bases; junction bases outside the gene matches: 5. This CDR3 is 14 amino acids long. CDR3 region: CASSGGQGYTEAFF. CDR3 coding DNA: TGCGCCAGCAGCGGAGGACAGGGCTACACTGAAGCTTTCTTT.

This chain uses TRBV5-1 with TRBJ2-7, with D possibly TRBD2 on 6 matching bases. The V end lost 2 bases, the J end lost 9 bases, and 15 bases lay between the germline ends. The CDR3 runs 13 residues. The germline V gene has CDR1 SGHRS and CDR2 YFSETQ. CDR3 sequence reads: CASSFGGRVGQYF. CDR3 bases: TGCGCCAGCAGCTTCGGAGGGAGAGTAGGGCAGTACTTC.

This clonotype was seen at least ten times. The chain combines TRBV29-1 with TRBJ2-1; 9 bases are a match to TRBD2. The CDR3 covers 14 residues. Germline lookup yields CDR1 SQVTM and CDR2 ANQGSEA. Trimming removed 1 base from V and 6 bases from J; junction bases left unmatched: 4. CDR3 amino acids: CSVEGGRALNEQFF. The CDR3 DNA reads TGCAGCGTTGAAGGCGGGAGGGCCCTCAATGAGCAGTTCTTC.

V gene TRBV12-5 combines with J gene TRBJ2-3; D is ambiguous. Germline V CDR1 and CDR2: LGHNT, FRNRAP. V gave up 0 bases and J gave up 0 bases, with 10 bases separating them. The CDR3 consists of 16 residues. CDR3 protein: CASGLVLLGSTDTQYF. The CDR3 bases are TGTGCTAGTGGTTTGGTACTTCTGGGTAGCACAGATACGCAGTATTTT. Together with reference TRBV12-5 and TRBJ2-3, the CDR3 gives the full variable domain: DARVTQTPRHKVTEMGQEVTMRCQPILGHNTVFWYRQTMMQGLELLAYFRNRAPLDDSGMPKDRFSAEMPDATLATLKIQPSEPRDSAVYFCASGLVLLGSTDTQYFGPGTRLTVL.

V gene TRBV5-1 combines with J gene TRBJ2-1, with no clear D. From germline, CDR1 is SGHRS and CDR2 YFSETQ. The CDR3 extends over 16 amino acids. V shed 0 bases and J shed 5 bases, with 15 bases lying between them. The DNA for the CDR3 is TGCGCCAGCAGCTTGGTTTTCCAGGTTACCCACAATGAGCAGTTCTTC. It encodes CASSLVFQVTHNEQFF.

This clonotype was picked up many times. The CDR3 region has the DNA TGTGCCAGCAGTTACAGCTGGTCGGTCTCGGAGACCCAGTACTTC. Encoded protein: CASSYSWSVSETQYF. The rearrangement uses TRBV6-5 and TRBJ2-5, with D unresolved. This CDR3 is built from 15 residues. CDR1 MNHEY and CDR2 SVGAGI come from the germline V gene. Trimming removed 2 bases at V and 5 bases at J, with 15 bases between.

Many counts were recorded for this clonotype. The rearrangement uses TRBV12-5 and TRBJ2-7, with D unclear. The V end lost 3 bases, the J end lost 0 bases, and 3 bases lay between the germline ends. The V gene's germline CDR1 is LGHNT and CDR2 FRNRAP. There are 12 residues in the CDR3. In DNA form, the CDR3 reads TGTGCTAGTGGTTTAAGCTCCTACGAGCAGTACGTC. Protein product: CASGLSSYEQYV.